This T cell receptor (beta chain) stems from a study of early T cells in non-severe SARS-CoV-2 infection (dated by TCRdb to the early 2020s). Study-level background: Bulk RNA from unsorted whole blood was used for TCR sequencing, so alpha and beta chains could not be paired. The full study reports these points: VDJdb matching was skewed toward anti-spike CD8 responses and likely underestimated virus-specific expansions by missing private and CD4 specificities.

The method behind the library was 5' RACE. Sequencing was performed on a NextSeq 500. Unique molecular identifiers were attached to individual cDNA molecules in the TCR library protocol so that sequencing error and PCR bias could be corrected. Both TCR alpha and beta chains were sequenced, and tight co-correlation was observed between alpha and beta sequence abundances in each sample. On the authors' methods: V gene, J gene and CDR3 annotation of TCR sequences was performed with Decombinator V4. Expanded TCRs were defined as changing significantly between any two time points under a Poisson model with p below 0.0001. TCR abundances were normalised to the total number of TCRs sequenced in each sample and reported as counts per million. MAIT TCRs were defined by TRAV1-2 paired with TRAJ12, TRAJ20 or TRAJ33, and iNKT TCRs by TRAV10 paired with TRAJ18. VDJdb, accessed 1 November 2021, was searched for CMV, EBV and SARS-CoV-2 annotated TCRs, excluding TCRs annotated for multiple antigens. Using fastp trimming at Q25 and MiXCR clonotype assembly, TCRdb reanalyzed the public sequencing data and kept in-frame beta chains. Records with the same CDR3 protein are collapsed into one entry carrying the most frequent genes and DNA. TCRdb, not the original authors, processed these V and J calls. In all, the sample holds about 35,000 distinct CDR3 sequences, and 4% to 5% of those were seen once. The biggest ten clones account for 6.5% to 8.5% of the sample.

A case-control design nested within a healthcare worker cohort in London, UK, was used, with weekly nasopharyngeal swab PCR tests and blood sampling performed. Healthcare workers were recruited between 23 and 31 March 2020, during the week of the UK lockdown, and were followed weekly for up to roughly 15 weeks. The V and J ends are trimmed by 6 bases and 4 bases, leaving 9 bases between them. For CDR1 and CDR2, the germline V gene (reference sequence) lists DFQATT and SNEGSKA. The CDR3 runs 11 amino acids, cysteine and phenylalanine included. The entry retains the CDR3 DNA only, 33 bases that are in frame from base 1. This clonotype was seen repeatedly, ten times or more. What this receptor recognizes is not known. No much larger clone is present one base from it, and per-base qualities are unavailable.

This receptor was identified in an adult who was a healthcare worker with PCR-confirmed SARS-CoV-2 infection or an uninfected control (not recorded which). Sequencing was performed on whole blood. The sequence is built from TRBV20-1 and TRBJ1-2; no D segment can be confidently identified. The DNA is as follows: TGCAGTGCGACGGACGGCTATGGCTACACCTTC. It codes for CSATDGYGYTF.